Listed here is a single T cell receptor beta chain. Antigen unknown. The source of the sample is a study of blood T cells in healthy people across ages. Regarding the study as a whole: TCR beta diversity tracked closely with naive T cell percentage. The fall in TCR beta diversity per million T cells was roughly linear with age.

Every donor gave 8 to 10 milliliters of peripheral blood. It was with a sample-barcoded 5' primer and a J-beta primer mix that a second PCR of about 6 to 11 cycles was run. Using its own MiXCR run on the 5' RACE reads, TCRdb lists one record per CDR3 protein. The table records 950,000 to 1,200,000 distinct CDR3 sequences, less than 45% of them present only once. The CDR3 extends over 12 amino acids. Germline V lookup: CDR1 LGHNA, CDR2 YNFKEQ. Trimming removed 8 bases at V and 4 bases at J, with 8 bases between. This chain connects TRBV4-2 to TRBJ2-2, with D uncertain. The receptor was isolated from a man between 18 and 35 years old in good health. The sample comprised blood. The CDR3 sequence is CASFPGTGELFF. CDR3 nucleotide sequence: TGTGCCAGCTTCCCGGGCACCGGGGAGCTGTTTTTT.